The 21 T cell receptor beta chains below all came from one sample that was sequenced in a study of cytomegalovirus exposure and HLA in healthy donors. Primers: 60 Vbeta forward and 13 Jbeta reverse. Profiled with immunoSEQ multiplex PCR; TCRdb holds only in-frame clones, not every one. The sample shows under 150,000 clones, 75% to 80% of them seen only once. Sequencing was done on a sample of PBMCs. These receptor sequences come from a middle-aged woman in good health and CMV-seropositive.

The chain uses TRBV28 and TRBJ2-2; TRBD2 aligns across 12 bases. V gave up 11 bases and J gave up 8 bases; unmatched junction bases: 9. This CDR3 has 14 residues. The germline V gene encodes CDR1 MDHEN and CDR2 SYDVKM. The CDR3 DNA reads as TGTGCCGGAAGGACTAGCGGGGCGGGGGGGGAGCTGTTTTTT. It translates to CAGRTSGAGGELFF.

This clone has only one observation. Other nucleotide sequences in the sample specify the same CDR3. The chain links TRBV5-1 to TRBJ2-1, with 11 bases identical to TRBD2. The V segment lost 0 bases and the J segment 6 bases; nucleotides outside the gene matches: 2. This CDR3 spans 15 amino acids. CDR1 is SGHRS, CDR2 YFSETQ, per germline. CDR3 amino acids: CASSLVTSGSNEQFF. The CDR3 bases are TGCGCCAGCAGCTTGGTAACTAGCGGGAGCAATGAGCAGTTCTTC.

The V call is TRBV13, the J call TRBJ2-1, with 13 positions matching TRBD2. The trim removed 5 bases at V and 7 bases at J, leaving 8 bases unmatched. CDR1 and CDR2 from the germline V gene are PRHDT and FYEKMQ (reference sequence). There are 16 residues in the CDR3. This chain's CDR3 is CASSPRGTSGTNEQFF. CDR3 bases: TGTGCCAGCAGCCCCCGGGGGACTAGCGGGACTAATGAGCAGTTCTTC.

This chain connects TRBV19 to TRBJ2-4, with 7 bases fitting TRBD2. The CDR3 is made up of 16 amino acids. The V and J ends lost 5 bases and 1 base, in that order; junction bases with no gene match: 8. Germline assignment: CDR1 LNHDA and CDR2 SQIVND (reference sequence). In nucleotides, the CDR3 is TGTGCCAGTAGTCCTTGGGGGGGGTCCGCCAAAAACATTCAGTACTTC. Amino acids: CASSPWGGSAKNIQYF.

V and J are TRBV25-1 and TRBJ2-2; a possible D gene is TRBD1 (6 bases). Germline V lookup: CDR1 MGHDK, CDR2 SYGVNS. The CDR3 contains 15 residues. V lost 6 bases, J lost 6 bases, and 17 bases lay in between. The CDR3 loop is CASSSGVKKAGELFF. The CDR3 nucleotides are TGTGCCAGCAGCTCAGGGGTAAAAAAGGCCGGGGAGCTGTTTTTT.

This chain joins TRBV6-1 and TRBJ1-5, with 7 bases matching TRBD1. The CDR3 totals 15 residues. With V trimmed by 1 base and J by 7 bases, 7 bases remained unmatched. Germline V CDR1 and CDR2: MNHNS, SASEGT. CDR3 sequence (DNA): TGTGCCAGCAGTGAAGAAAGGGGGCTTGGGCAGCCCCAGCATTTT. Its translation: CASSEERGLGQPQHF.

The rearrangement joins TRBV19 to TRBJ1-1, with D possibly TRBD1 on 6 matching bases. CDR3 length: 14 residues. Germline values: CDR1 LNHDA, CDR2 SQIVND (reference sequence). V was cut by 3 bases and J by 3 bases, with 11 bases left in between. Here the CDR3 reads CASSIVAGDTEAFF. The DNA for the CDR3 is TGTGCCAGTAGTATTGTGGCAGGGGACACTGAAGCTTTCTTT.

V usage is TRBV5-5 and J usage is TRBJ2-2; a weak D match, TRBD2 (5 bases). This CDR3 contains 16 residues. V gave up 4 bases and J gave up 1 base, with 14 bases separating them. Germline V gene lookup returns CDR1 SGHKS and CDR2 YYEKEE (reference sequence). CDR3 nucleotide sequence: TGTGCCAGCAGCCGTGGTATCGGGGAGAACACCGGGGAGCTGTTTTTT. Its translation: CASSRGIGENTGELFF.

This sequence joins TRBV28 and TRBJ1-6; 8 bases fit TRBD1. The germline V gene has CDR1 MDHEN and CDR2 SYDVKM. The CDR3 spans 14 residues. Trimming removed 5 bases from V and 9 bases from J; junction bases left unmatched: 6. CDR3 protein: CASSPGTGGSPLHF. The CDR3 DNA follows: TGTGCCAGCAGTCCAGGGACAGGAGGTTCACCCCTCCACTTT.

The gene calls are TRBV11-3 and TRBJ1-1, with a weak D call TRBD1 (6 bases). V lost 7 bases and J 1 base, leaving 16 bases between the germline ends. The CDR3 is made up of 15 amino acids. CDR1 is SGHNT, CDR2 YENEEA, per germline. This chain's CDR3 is CASTSTDRQNTEAFF. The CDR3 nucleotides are TGTGCCAGCACCTCGACGGACAGACAGAACACTGAAGCTTTCTTT.

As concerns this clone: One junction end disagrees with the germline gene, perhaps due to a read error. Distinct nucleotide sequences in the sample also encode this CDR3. The CDR3 nucleotides read TGTGCCAGCAGCCTAGACAGAAACACTGAAGCTTTCTTT. It encodes CASSLDRNTEAFF. The rearrangement joins TRBV11-2 to TRBJ1-1, with a weak D call TRBD1 (5 bases). The CDR3 covers 13 residues. Germline CDR1 and CDR2: SGHAT and FQNNGV.

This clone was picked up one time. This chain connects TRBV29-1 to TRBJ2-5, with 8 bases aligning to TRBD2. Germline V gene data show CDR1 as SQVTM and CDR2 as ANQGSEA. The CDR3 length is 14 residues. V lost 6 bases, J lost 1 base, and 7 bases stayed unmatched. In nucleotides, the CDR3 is TGCAGCGTCTACCGCGGGAGGAGCCAAGAGACCCAGTACTTC. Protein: CSVYRGRSQETQYF.

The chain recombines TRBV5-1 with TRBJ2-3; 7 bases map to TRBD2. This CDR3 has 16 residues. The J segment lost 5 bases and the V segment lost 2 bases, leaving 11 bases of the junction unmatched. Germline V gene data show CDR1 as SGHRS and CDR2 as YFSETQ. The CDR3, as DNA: TGCGCCAGCAGCTTTGACCCCAGCGGGACCAAAGATACGCAGTATTTT. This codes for CASSFDPSGTKDTQYF.

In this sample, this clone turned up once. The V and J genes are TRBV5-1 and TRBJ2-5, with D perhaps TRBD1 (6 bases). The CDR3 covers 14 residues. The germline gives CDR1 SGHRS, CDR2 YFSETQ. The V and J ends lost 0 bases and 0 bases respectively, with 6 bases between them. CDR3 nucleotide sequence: TGCGCCAGCAGCTTGGGGACAGACCAAGAGACCCAGTACTTC. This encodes CASSLGTDQETQYF.

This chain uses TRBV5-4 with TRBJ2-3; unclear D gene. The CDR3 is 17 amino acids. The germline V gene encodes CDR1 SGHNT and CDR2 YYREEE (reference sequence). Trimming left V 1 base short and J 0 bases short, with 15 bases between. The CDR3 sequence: CASSLTTTSSSTDTQYF. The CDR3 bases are TGTGCCAGCAGCTTGACCACTACCTCCTCTAGCACAGATACGCAGTATTTT.

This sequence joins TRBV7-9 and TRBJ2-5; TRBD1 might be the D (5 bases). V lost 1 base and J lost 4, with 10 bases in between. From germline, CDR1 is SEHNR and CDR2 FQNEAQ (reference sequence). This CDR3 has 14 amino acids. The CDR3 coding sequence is TGTGCCAGCAGCTTAGACAGGACGCGAGAGACCCAGTACTTC. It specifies CASSLDRTRETQYF.

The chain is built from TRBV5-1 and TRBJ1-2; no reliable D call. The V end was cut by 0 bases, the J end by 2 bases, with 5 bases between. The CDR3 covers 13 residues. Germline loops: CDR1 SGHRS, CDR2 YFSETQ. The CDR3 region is CASSLGGNYGYTF. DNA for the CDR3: TGCGCCAGCAGCTTGGGAGGGAACTATGGCTACACCTTC.

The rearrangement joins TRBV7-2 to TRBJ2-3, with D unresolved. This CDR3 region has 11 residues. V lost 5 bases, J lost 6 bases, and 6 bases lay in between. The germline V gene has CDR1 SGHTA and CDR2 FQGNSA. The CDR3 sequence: CASSVSDTQYF. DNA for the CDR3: TGTGCCAGCAGCGTTAGCGATACGCAGTATTTT.

CDR3 sequence reads: CSVGGRSYGYTF. In nucleotides, the CDR3 is TGCAGCGTTGGGGGGCGGAGCTATGGCTACACCTTC. The V call is TRBV29-1, the J call TRBJ1-2; the D gene is possibly TRBD1 (6 bases). V lost 4 bases, J lost 4 bases, and 10 bases lay in between. The CDR3 totals 12 residues. Looked up from germline, CDR1 is SQVTM and CDR2 is ANQGSEA.

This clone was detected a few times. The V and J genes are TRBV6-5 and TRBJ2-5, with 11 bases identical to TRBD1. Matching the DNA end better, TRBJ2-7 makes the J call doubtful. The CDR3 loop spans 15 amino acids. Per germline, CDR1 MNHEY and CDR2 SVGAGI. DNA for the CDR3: TGTGCCAGCAGTTACTCTCGGACAGGGGGCAACGAGCAGTACTTC. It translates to CASSYSRTGGNEQYF.

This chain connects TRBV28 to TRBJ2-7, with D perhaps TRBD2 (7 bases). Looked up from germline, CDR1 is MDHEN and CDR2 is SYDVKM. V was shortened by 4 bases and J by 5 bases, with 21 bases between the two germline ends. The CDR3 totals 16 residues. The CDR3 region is CASSSVGGAPENEQYF. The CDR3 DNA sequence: TGTGCCAGCAGTTCGGTAGGGGGGGCCCCGGAGAACGAGCAGTACTTC.